Below are 23 T cell receptor beta chains sequenced from a single sample in a study of cytomegalovirus exposure and HLA in healthy donors. 13 Jbeta primers and 60 Vbeta primers were used for the PCR. Clones were read by immunoSEQ multiplex PCR, and TCRdb kept only the in-frame ones, dropping some. Of 6,500 to 8,000 clones in the sample, 45% to 60% are singletons; the top ten hold 5.8%. Input material: PBMCs. These receptor sequences come from a young man in good health and CMV-seropositive.

This clone appeared a few times. The sample holds other DNA sequences that translate to the same CDR3. The rearrangement links TRBV27 to TRBJ2-1; TRBD2 agrees at 7 bases. Germline V gives CDR1 MNHEY, CDR2 SMNVEV (reference sequence). The CDR3 covers 12 residues. Trimming removed 7 bases from V and 6 bases from J; junction bases left unmatched: 3. CDR3 sequence (DNA): TGTGCCAGCACGGGGAGGGGCAATGAGCAGTTCTTC. It specifies CASTGRGNEQFF.

This clone was observed once. The rearrangement joins TRBV4-2 to TRBJ2-7; TRBD1 might be the D (6 bases). V lost 0 bases to trimming and J lost 4 bases, with 13 bases between them. The CDR3 spans 15 residues. Per the germline V gene, CDR1 is LGHNA and CDR2 is YNFKEQ. CDR3 in amino acids: CASSQDEDRRYEQYF. The CDR3 DNA sequence: TGTGCCAGCAGCCAAGATGAAGACAGGCGATACGAGCAGTACTTC.

This clone has only a few counts. The chain employs TRBV7-2 and TRBJ2-5; the match to TRBD2 covers 8 bases. The CDR3 spans 13 residues. Germline CDR1 is SGHTA and CDR2 is FQGNSA. V lost 7 bases to trimming and J lost 7 bases; unmatched junction nucleotides: 8. DNA of the CDR3: TGTGCCAGCACTTTCGGGGGGGGCAGGACCCAGTACTTC. Its protein is CASTFGGGRTQYF.

The chain combines TRBV4-1 with TRBJ1-5; TRBD1 is a possible D gene (5 bases). V lost 4 bases and J 4 bases, leaving 17 bases between the germline ends. This CDR3 region has 16 residues. Germline V gene sequence: CDR1 MGHRA, CDR2 YSYEKL. CDR3 region: CASSPRGVSENQPQHF. The CDR3 DNA sequence: TGCGCCAGCAGCCCCCGGGGGGTATCGGAGAATCAGCCCCAGCATTTT.

The chain links TRBV7-2 to TRBJ1-5; D unclear. Per germline, CDR1 SGHTA and CDR2 FQGNSA. V was shortened by 5 bases and J by 3 bases, with 14 bases between the two germline ends. This CDR3 contains 15 residues. This CDR3 is CASSRSWSNNQPQHF. DNA for the CDR3: TGTGCCAGCAGCAGGAGTTGGTCCAACAATCAGCCCCAGCATTTT.

V is TRBV2 and J is TRBJ2-6; D possibly corresponds to TRBD1 (5 bases). The CDR3 extends over 16 amino acids. From germline, CDR1 is SNHLY and CDR2 FYNNEI. The germline V and J ends were trimmed by 8 bases and 0 bases, with 14 bases remaining between them. This chain's CDR3 is CASGTGSPSGANVLTF. DNA of the CDR3: TGTGCCAGCGGAACAGGTTCCCCCTCTGGGGCCAACGTCCTGACTTTC. The variable domain in full, with the rest retrieved from reference TRBV2 and TRBJ2-6, is EPEVTQTPSHQVTQMGQEVILRCVPISNHLYFYWYRQILGQKVEFLVSFYNNEISEKSEIFDDQFSVERPDGSNFTLKIRSTKLEDSAMYFCASGTGSPSGANVLTFGAGSRLTVL.

V gene TRBV6-5 combines with J gene TRBJ1-1; possible D gene TRBD1, 5 bases. The CDR3 spans 15 residues. Trimming removed 6 bases at V and 3 bases at J, with 17 bases between. Per germline, CDR1 MNHEY and CDR2 SVGAGI. The CDR3 nucleotides are TGTGCCAGCAGAGGCACACCGGCCAGGGACACTGAAGCTTTCTTT. Residues: CASRGTPARDTEAFF.

This clone was counted between two and nine times. J is TRBJ2-2 and V is TRBV4-2; 8 positions agree with TRBD2. After removal of 2 bases from V and 0 bases from J, the junction contained 5 bases not matched to a gene. Germline V gene data show CDR1 as LGHNA and CDR2 as YNFKEQ. The CDR3 has 17 amino acids. Here the CDR3 DNA reads TGTGCCAGCAGCCAAAAACCGGGACTAGCGAACACCGGGGAGCTGTTTTTT. The encoded protein is CASSQKPGLANTGELFF.

V and J are TRBV4-3 and TRBJ2-2; 7 nucleotides match TRBD1. Germline CDR1 and CDR2: LGHNA and YSLEER. The CDR3 has 17 residues. J gave up 3 bases and V 0 bases, and 7 bases lay outside the gene matches. CDR3 DNA sequence: TGCGCCAGCAGCCAAGAGTTAAGGACAGGTTACACCGGGGAGCTGTTTTTT. It codes for CASSQELRTGYTGELFF.

V is TRBV25-1 and J is TRBJ2-7; TRBD1 matches at 10 bases. The V gene's germline CDR1 is MGHDK and CDR2 SYGVNS. The CDR3 is 14 amino acids. The J segment lost 3 bases and the V segment lost 4 bases, leaving 3 bases of the junction unmatched. The CDR3 region is CASSGGQGNYEQYF. Written as DNA, the CDR3 is TGTGCCAGCAGTGGGGGACAGGGGAACTACGAGCAGTACTTC.

J is TRBJ1-2 and V is TRBV5-1; TRBD1 agrees at 9 bases. The germline CDR1 and CDR2 sequences are SGHRS and YFSETQ. Trimming removed 4 bases from V and 7 bases from J; junction bases left unmatched: 2. The CDR3 spans 12 residues. The CDR3 is CASSVTGGGYTF. For the CDR3, the DNA is TGCGCCAGCAGCGTGACAGGGGGTGGCTACACCTTC.

The CDR3 is CASSQDAGFKTEAFF. The CDR3 DNA is TGCGCCAGCAGCCAAGATGCAGGGTTTAAAACTGAAGCTTTCTTT. This rearrangement joins TRBV4-3 to TRBJ1-1; maybe TRBD1 (5 bases). Germline loops: CDR1 LGHNA, CDR2 YSLEER. The V end lost 0 bases, the J end lost 5 bases, and 13 bases lay between the germline ends. The CDR3 has 15 amino acids.

This chain connects TRBV9 to TRBJ1-4; a weak D match, TRBD1 (5 bases). The V end was cut by 3 bases, the J end by 5 bases, with 11 bases between. The CDR3 contains 14 residues. Germline V lookup: CDR1 SGDLS, CDR2 YYNGEE. The CDR3 spells CASSATGPNEKLFF. CDR3 nucleotide sequence: TGTGCCAGCAGCGCCACAGGCCCCAATGAAAAACTGTTTTTT.

The genes are TRBV6-5 and TRBJ2-1; 8 bases are shared with TRBD2. Losses at the gene ends were 6 bases for V and 0 bases for J; bases not matched to a gene: 4. Germline values: CDR1 MNHEY, CDR2 SVGAGI. There are 15 residues in the CDR3. This chain's CDR3 is CASRAGTSSYNEQFF. DNA of the CDR3: TGTGCCAGCAGGGCTGGGACTAGCTCCTACAATGAGCAGTTCTTC.

Regarding this clone: Given a much more abundant clone one base away, this may be a read error. The CDR3 end shows no conserved phenylalanine or tryptophan, and so a read error is likely. This chain joins TRBV4-3 and TRBJ2-3, with 7 bases aligning to TRBD2. The V gene end was trimmed by 0 bases and the J gene end by 5 bases; junction bases not matched to a gene: 5. CDR3 length: 15 residues. The germline V gene has CDR1 LGHNA and CDR2 YSLEER. CDR3 sequence: CASSQEGRERDTQYV. The DNA of the CDR3 is TGCGCCAGCAGCCAAGAAGGGCGGGAGAGAGATACGCAGTATGTT.

The chain carries TRBV2 and TRBJ2-5; possible D gene TRBD2, 5 bases. The V end lost 7 bases, the J end lost 4 bases, and 7 bases lay between the germline ends. Germline loops: CDR1 SNHLY, CDR2 FYNNEI. This CDR3 has 11 residues. CDR3 loop: CASTAGETQYF. The CDR3 coding sequence is TGTGCCAGCACCGCGGGAGAGACCCAGTACTTC.

This chain joins TRBV25-1 and TRBJ2-3; TRBD2 matches 7 bases. In germline, CDR1 is MGHDK, CDR2 SYGVNS. J was trimmed by 3 bases and V by 1 base; bases with no gene match: 4. CDR3 length: 15 amino acids. The CDR3 DNA sequence: TGTGCCAGCAGTGAATCAAAGGGACTAACAGATACGCAGTATTTT. Its translation is CASSESKGLTDTQYF.

J is TRBJ2-1 and V is TRBV29-1; weak D call: TRBD2 (6 bases). V lost 5 bases, J lost 4 bases, and 12 bases lay in between. CDR3 length equals 13 residues. Germline V gives CDR1 SQVTM, CDR2 ANQGSEA. The CDR3 nucleotides are TGCAGCGTTTCTAGCGTATCTTACAATGAGCAGTTCTTC. It codes for CSVSSVSYNEQFF.

The chain recombines TRBV6-4 with TRBJ2-1; a weak D match, TRBD1 (6 bases). CDR1 and CDR2 from the germline V gene are MRHNA and SNTAGT. Trimming took off 0 bases at V and 0 bases at J, with 6 bases between the two ends. CDR3 length equals 15 residues. The CDR3 DNA reads as TGTGCCAGCAGTGACTCACAGGGCTCCTACAATGAGCAGTTCTTC. It is translated as CASSDSQGSYNEQFF.

This clone showed up just a few times. This chain uses TRBV10-3 with TRBJ2-3; D unclear. Between the trimmed V and J ends, which lost 4 bases and 0 bases, there was a span of 8 bases. The CDR3 is 14 residues long. In germline, CDR1 is ENHRY, CDR2 SYGVKD. The CDR3 sequence is CAISGLTSTDTQYF. Here the CDR3 DNA reads TGTGCCATCAGTGGGTTAACTAGCACAGATACGCAGTATTTT.

A few counts support this clone. This sequence joins TRBV29-1 and TRBJ1-2, with 9 positions matching TRBD1. Losses at the gene ends were 3 bases for V and 6 bases for J; bases not matched to a gene: 5. Germline V CDR1 and CDR2: SQVTM, ANQGSEA. The CDR3 sequence is 13 residues long. The CDR3 sequence: CSVDGTGRNGYTF. DNA of the CDR3: TGCAGCGTTGATGGGACAGGGAGGAATGGCTACACCTTC. Variable domain in full (rest from reference TRBV29-1 and TRBJ1-2): SAVISQKPSRDICQRGTSLTIQCQVDSQVTMMFWYRQQPGQSLTLIATANQGSEATYESGFVIDKFPISRPNLTFSTLTVSNMSPEDSSIYLCSVDGTGRNGYTFGSGTRLTVV.

This clone turned up a few times. The V and J genes are TRBV7-2 and TRBJ1-1; D remains unclear. V lost 4 bases and J 6 bases, leaving 12 bases between the germline ends. The CDR3 loop spans 13 amino acids. Germline V gene sequence: CDR1 SGHTA, CDR2 FQGNSA. In nucleotides, the CDR3 is TGTGCCAGCAGCTCGCCGGGAGGCGCTGAAGCTTTCTTT. Amino acids: CASSSPGGAEAFF.

The chain employs TRBV6-4 and TRBJ2-1; the match to TRBD2 covers 7 bases. V dropped 4 bases and J dropped 0; count of bases not matched to a gene: 0. Per germline, CDR1 MRHNA and CDR2 SNTAGT. This CDR3 has 14 residues. DNA of the CDR3: TGTGCCAGCAGTGGCGGGAGCTCCTACAATGAGCAGTTCTTC. Its translation: CASSGGSSYNEQFF.